One and the same sample provided the 15 T cell receptor beta chains below, sequenced in a study of cytomegalovirus exposure and HLA in healthy donors. With 60 Vbeta and 13 Jbeta primers, the PCR was carried out. Using immunoSEQ multiplex PCR, the repertoire was profiled, and TCRdb retains in-frame clones only, with some absent. The sample consists of approximately 160,000 clones, roughly 85% of them appearing once. Source material: PBMCs. All receptors come from a male donor in good health and CMV-seronegative.

This clone appeared once. The J gene is TRBJ2-3, the V gene TRBV19, with TRBD1 matching 7 bases. This CDR3 comprises 13 residues. Germline V CDR1 and CDR2: LNHDA, SQIVND (reference sequence). V dropped 9 bases and J dropped 2; count of bases not matched to a gene: 5. CDR3 amino acids: CASGTANTDTQYF. The CDR3 nucleotides read TGTGCCAGCGGGACAGCAAACACAGATACGCAGTATTTT.

The genes are TRBV5-1 and TRBJ2-7, with D possibly being TRBD2 (7 bases). In germline, CDR1 is SGHRS, CDR2 YFSETQ. V was cut by 0 bases and J by 6 bases, with 16 bases left in between. This CDR3 is built from 15 residues. The CDR3 coding sequence is TGCGCCAGCAGCTTGGAGAGGGGGGGCGGGGCCGAGCAGTACTTC. As protein: CASSLERGGGAEQYF.

The J gene is TRBJ2-7, the V gene TRBV19, with 12 bases lining up with TRBD2. The CDR3 has 15 residues. V dropped 3 bases and J dropped 5; count of bases not matched to a gene: 5. Germline CDR1 and CDR2: LNHDA and SQIVND (reference sequence). CDR3 nucleotide sequence: TGTGCCAGTAGTATCTCGGGACTAGCGGGCGACGAGCAGTACTTC. Translation: CASSISGLAGDEQYF.

The chain carries TRBV6-5 and TRBJ1-1; a possible D gene is TRBD1 (6 bases). Trimming cost V 7 bases and J 1 base, with 13 bases left between them. Germline CDR1 MNHEY, CDR2 SVGAGI. The CDR3 is made up of 14 amino acids. DNA of the CDR3: TGTGCCAGCATTGACTGGGGGCGGAACACTGAAGCTTTCTTT. Encoded protein: CASIDWGRNTEAFF.

V usage is TRBV7-9 and J usage is TRBJ2-3; 8 nucleotides agree with TRBD1. Germline V gene data show CDR1 as SEHNR and CDR2 as FQNEAQ (reference sequence). J lost 6 bases, V lost 1 base, and 6 bases had no gene match. CDR3 length: 15 residues. The chain's CDR3 is CASSLGDRPGDTQYF. Here the CDR3 DNA reads TGTGCCAGCAGCTTAGGGGACAGGCCGGGGGATACGCAGTATTTT.

The chain links TRBV5-1 to TRBJ2-7, with D maybe TRBD1 (6 bases). The CDR3 covers 12 residues. Trimming stripped 7 bases from V and 6 bases from J, with 14 bases between. CDR1 is SGHRS and CDR2 is YFSETQ in the germline V gene. The DNA for the CDR3 is TGCGCCAGCGGTCTGGAAGGGGGCGAGCAGTACTTC. Translation: CASGLEGGEQYF.

The V gene is TRBV7-9, the J gene TRBJ2-5; 8 bases agree with TRBD2. The J call may be faulty, since TRBJ2-7 better matches the DNA end. The CDR3 loop spans 13 amino acids. Germline loops: CDR1 SEHNR, CDR2 FQNEAQ (reference sequence). CDR3 DNA sequence: TGTGCCAGCAGCTTAGGCCTAGCGGGCGAGCAGTACTTC. It translates to CASSLGLAGEQYF.

This clone is a singleton in its sample. The chain joins TRBV15 to TRBJ1-2, with TRBD1 as a possible D gene (5 bases). The germline CDR1 and CDR2 sequences are LNHNV and YYDKDF (reference sequence). Trimming took off 1 base at V and 11 bases at J, with 20 bases between the two ends. The CDR3 is 15 amino acids. The chain's CDR3 is CATSRGFISGVLYTF. The CDR3 coding sequence is TGTGCCACCAGCAGAGGTTTTATTTCGGGGGTGCTATACACCTTC.

V and J are TRBV29-1 and TRBJ2-5; 7 bases fit TRBD1. The germline V gene has CDR1 SQVTM and CDR2 ANQGSEA. CDR3 size: 11 residues. J was trimmed by 4 bases and V by 4 bases; bases with no gene match: 0. This CDR3 is CSVAGGETQYF. In DNA form, the CDR3 reads TGCAGCGTTGCAGGGGGAGAGACCCAGTACTTC.

This clone occurred once. The V and J genes are TRBV6-1 and TRBJ2-6, with D hard to call. Germline CDR1 and CDR2: MNHNS and SASEGT. V lost 0 bases and J 2 bases, leaving 5 bases between the germline ends. CDR3 size: 15 residues. The CDR3 reads CASSEAPAGANVLTF. The CDR3 region has the DNA TGTGCCAGCAGTGAAGCACCAGCTGGGGCCAACGTCCTGACTTTC.

Written as DNA, the CDR3 is TGTGCCAGCAGCGTAGGTCTAGCCCCAGATACGCAGTATTTT. Translation gives CASSVGLAPDTQYF. This chain uses TRBV9 with TRBJ2-3; D may be TRBD2 (5 bases). V was trimmed by 0 bases and J by 4 bases, leaving 9 bases between them. Germline CDR1 is SGDLS and CDR2 is YYNGEE. This CDR3 region has 14 residues.

Note on this clone: This sample includes further DNA sequences coding for the same CDR3. V usage is TRBV6-5 and J usage is TRBJ2-7; possible D gene TRBD1, 6 bases. CDR1 and CDR2 from the germline V gene are MNHEY and SVGAGI. CDR3 size: 15 residues. V was cut by 2 bases and J by 1 base, with 12 bases left in between. The CDR3 coding sequence is TGTGCCAGCAGTTACCGCGACAGGCGATCCTACGAGCAGTACTTC. It specifies CASSYRDRRSYEQYF.

The rearrangement links TRBV6-6 to TRBJ1-4; TRBD1 agrees at 7 bases. Germline V gene lookup returns CDR1 MNHNY and CDR2 SVGAGI (reference sequence). The length of the CDR3 is 14 residues. Losses at the gene ends were 4 bases for V and 13 bases for J; bases not matched to a gene: 12. In DNA form, the CDR3 reads TGTGCCAGCAGTTTAGTGACAGGGTCCCAAACACTGTTTTTT. This gives the protein CASSLVTGSQTLFF.

CDR3 loop: CASSYFGQGEGGYTF. The CDR3 DNA follows: TGTGCCAGCAGTTACTTCGGACAGGGTGAAGGTGGCTACACCTTC. The chain joins TRBV6-5 to TRBJ1-2; 8 bases are a match to TRBD1. Germline CDR1 and CDR2: MNHEY and SVGAGI. The CDR3 runs to 15 residues. After removal of 1 base from V and 7 bases from J, the junction contained 8 bases not matched to a gene.

J is TRBJ2-1 and V is TRBV5-1; 8 bases map to TRBD2. The CDR3 is 16 amino acids. Germline CDR1 and CDR2: SGHRS and YFSETQ. The V segment lost 0 bases and the J segment 6 bases; nucleotides outside the gene matches: 8. CDR3 in DNA: TGCGCCAGCAGCTTGGTTTCGGGGGGGCCGTCCAATGAGCAGTTCTTC. Amino acid sequence: CASSLVSGGPSNEQFF.